This T cell receptor beta chain stems from a study of T cell responses to AZD1222 COVID-19 vaccine (dated by TCRdb to 2020 to 2022). General notes on the study: A total of approximately 230 trial participants underwent TCR sequencing, of whom around 200 received two doses of AZD1222 and about 25 received two doses of the MenACWY control vaccine. Enrollment into the trials was organized by age into subgroups of 18-55, 56-69 and 70-plus years, and those subgroups contained roughly 160, 29 and 62 TCR-sequenced participants, respectively.

As for this clone: Its binding antigen is unknown.

Overall study results and their limits: Because no samples from the day 14 peak response were available, repertoires could be characterized only after the peak T cell response. The whole spike protein was spanned by vaccine-associated CD4 TCRs, and dominant responses were seen in regions 160-218 and 743-854. Participants were mostly white British and included more females than males, and it was suggested by the authors that clonal diversity may have been underestimated. In the small 56-69-year group, the increase in depth fell short of significance, most likely because of low power. Conclusions about previously exposed vaccinees are limited because only five or six AZD1222 recipients were SARS-CoV-2 seropositive at baseline. Spike-specific TCR breadth and depth rose significantly after two AZD1222 doses compared with day 0 and with MenACWY recipients. Reportedly, almost half of the unique spike-specific TCRs recognized epitopes lying outside the regions that are mutated in the B.1.351 and B.1.1.7 variants.

The trim is 3 bases for V and 10 bases for J, with a gap of 13 bases between the germline ends. Taken from cysteine to phenylalanine, the CDR3 has 13 residues. Kept here is only the CDR3 DNA, which spans 39 bases and is read in frame from base 1. From the germline V gene, CDR1 is KGHSH and CDR2 is LQKENI. The time point label for this specimen denotes: baseline before first vaccination. The vaccinee samples were drawn from two UK trials, COV001 and COV002, one of which was a single-blind randomized controlled phase 2/3 trial testing AZD1222 (ChAdOx1 nCoV-19) in healthy adults. For TCRbeta chain sequencing, PBMC samples from trial participants were taken at day 0 and at day 28 after the second dose. The CDR3 regions of human TCRbeta chains were analyzed by immunosequencing. The original methods were these. TCRs in the repertoires were matched against a reference library of SARS-CoV-2-specific TCRs that had been generated with the MIRA antigen-specificity platform. Breadth meant the fraction of unique TCRs that were SARS-CoV-2-associated, whereas depth meant the fraction of total T cells that were SARS-CoV-2-associated. Using the MIRA data, each spike-specific TCR was mapped to the spike region that the TCR reacts to and placed in a CD4 or CD8 class. Log10-transformed breadth and depth values were compared by one-way ANOVA with Sidak's multiple comparisons tests. Imported from immuneACCESS, the table was reduced by TCRdb to in-frame sequences with V and J called. These copies leave out some clones; in studies compared against another copy, an unresolved V gene accounts for under half, and the cause of the remainder is not known. V and J calls and clone size are copied from that table; D and trimming were computed from the DNA. This specimen's table enumerates about 140,000 clones. About 2.2% of the sample goes to the ten largest clones.

Recombination joined TRBV18 with TRBJ2-1; a confident D gene designation cannot be given. Input material: peripheral blood. The source is an adult in good health. The bases read TGTGCCAGCTCACCGTTGAAAACGCTCGAGCAGTTCTTC. Its protein is CASSPLKTLEQFF. Reference TRBV18 and TRBJ2-1 genes cover what lies past the CDR3, so the full variable domain is NAGVMQNPRHLVRRRGQEARLRCSPMKGHSHVYWYRQLPEEGLKFMVYLQKENIIDESGMPKERFSAEFPKEGPSILRIQQVVRGDSAAYFCASSPLKTLEQFFGPGTRLTVL.